This is a list of T cell receptor beta chains from one sample in a study of blood T cells in healthy people across ages. Via MiXCR, TCRdb re-called the 5' RACE reads, giving one row per CDR3 protein. The sample holds roughly 1,100,000 distinct CDR3 sequences, 25% seen once. The same data also contributed to another study, on T cells of mothers and their children.

Sequenced sample: blood. The receptors shown here come from a girl aged 2-10 years in good health. Both conserved end residues are part of each CDR3. The D gene is left open where the match is weak. For some rows the clone size is stated as once, few or many, or as a class when expanded; others skip it.

cdr3_aa: CSARDSLGGITQYF
cdr3_nt: TGCAGTGCTAGAGACTCCCTAGGGGGAATAACCCAGTACTTC
v_call: TRBV20-1
j_call: TRBJ2-5
clone_size: many
d_call: -

cdr3_aa: CASKLGGPETQYF
cdr3_nt: TGTGCCAGCAAACTGGGGGGCCCAGAGACCCAGTACTTC
v_call: TRBV6-2/TRBV6-3
j_call: TRBJ2-5
clone_size: -
d_call: -

cdr3_aa: CSARDRERDYKVAYSEQFF
cdr3_nt: TGCAGTGCTAGAGATAGGGAGCGGGACTACAAGGTAGCCTACAGTGAGCAGTTCTTC
v_call: TRBV20-1
j_call: TRBJ2-1
clone_size: few
d_call: TRBD2

cdr3_aa: CASTLTPHEQFF
cdr3_nt: TGTGCCAGCACCTTAACGCCCCATGAGCAGTTCTTC
v_call: TRBV7-9
j_call: TRBJ2-1
clone_size: few
d_call: -

cdr3_aa: CSASRGLPTSTDTQYF
cdr3_nt: TGCAGTGCTAGTCGGGGCCTACCCACTAGCACAGATACGCAGTATTTT
v_call: TRBV20-1
j_call: TRBJ2-3
clone_size: few
d_call: -

cdr3_aa: CASRSPVDNEQFF
cdr3_nt: TGTGCCAGCAGGAGCCCGGTGGACAATGAGCAGTTCTTC
v_call: TRBV2
j_call: TRBJ2-1
clone_size: -
d_call: -

cdr3_aa: CAIDLPTSANEQFF
cdr3_nt: TGTGCCATCGACCTACCTACTAGCGCAAATGAGCAGTTCTTC
v_call: TRBV18
j_call: TRBJ2-1
clone_size: -
d_call: TRBD2

cdr3_aa: CSVESGQGYGYTF
cdr3_nt: TGCAGCGTTGAGTCGGGACAGGGCTATGGCTACACCTTC
v_call: TRBV29-1
j_call: TRBJ1-2
clone_size: few
d_call: TRBD1

cdr3_aa: CASSEMISTQNRGRDIQYF
cdr3_nt: TGTGCCAGCAGTGAAATGATCTCAACTCAGAACAGGGGAAGGGACATTCAGTACTTC
v_call: TRBV2
j_call: TRBJ2-4
clone_size: -
d_call: TRBD1

cdr3_aa: CASAPSLGNEQFF
cdr3_nt: TGTGCCAGCGCCCCCTCACTAGGCAATGAGCAGTTCTTC
v_call: TRBV12-3/TRBV12-4
j_call: TRBJ2-1
clone_size: few
d_call: -

cdr3_aa: CASSRTVDQPQHF
cdr3_nt: TGTGCCAGCAGTCGGACAGTAGATCAGCCCCAGCATTTT
v_call: TRBV2
j_call: TRBJ1-5
clone_size: -
d_call: -

cdr3_aa: CASIPGAATNEKLFF
cdr3_nt: TGTGCCAGCATCCCCGGCGCCGCAACTAATGAAAAACTGTTTTTT
v_call: TRBV28
j_call: TRBJ1-4
clone_size: -
d_call: -

cdr3_aa: CSASDGTGKWGNTIYF
cdr3_nt: TGCAGTGCTAGCGATGGGACAGGGAAATGGGGAAACACCATATATTTT
v_call: TRBV20-1
j_call: TRBJ1-3
clone_size: few
d_call: TRBD1

cdr3_aa: CASSLFALNGREKLFF
cdr3_nt: TGTGCCAGCAGTTTGTTTGCGCTCAACGGTCGTGAAAAACTGTTTTTT
v_call: TRBV27
j_call: TRBJ1-4
clone_size: -
d_call: -

cdr3_aa: CASSRPGTDEKLFF
cdr3_nt: TGCGCCAGCAGCCGCCCGGGAACAGACGAAAAACTGTTTTTT
v_call: TRBV4-1
j_call: TRBJ1-4
clone_size: few
d_call: -

cdr3_aa: CASSPEGRDSYEQYF
cdr3_nt: TGTGCCAGCAGCCCCGAGGGGCGGGACTCCTACGAGCAGTACTTC
v_call: TRBV7-6
j_call: TRBJ2-7
clone_size: -
d_call: -

cdr3_aa: CASRRLAGAYEQYF
cdr3_nt: TGTGCCAGCAGACGACTAGCGGGAGCCTACGAGCAGTACTTC
v_call: TRBV7-2
j_call: TRBJ2-7
clone_size: -
d_call: TRBD2

cdr3_aa: CSADTSRVEQFF
cdr3_nt: TGCAGCGCTGATACTAGCCGGGTTGAGCAGTTCTTC
v_call: TRBV29-1
j_call: TRBJ2-1
clone_size: -
d_call: -

cdr3_aa: CASLPSAGYSSYEQYF
cdr3_nt: TGTGCCAGCCTCCCTTCGGCCGGTTATAGCTCCTACGAGCAGTACTTC
v_call: TRBV27
j_call: TRBJ2-7
clone_size: -
d_call: -

cdr3_aa: CSAGSGTEGSWTEAFF
cdr3_nt: TGCAGTGCGGGTAGCGGGACAGAGGGTAGTTGGACTGAAGCTTTCTTT
v_call: TRBV20-1
j_call: TRBJ1-1
clone_size: -
d_call: TRBD1

cdr3_aa: CASSWTGRGTIYF
cdr3_nt: TGTGCCAGCAGCTGGACAGGGAGGGGCACCATATATTTT
v_call: TRBV6-5
j_call: TRBJ1-3
clone_size: few
d_call: TRBD1

cdr3_aa: CSASNPSGANVLTF
cdr3_nt: TGCAGTGCCTCCAACCCCTCTGGGGCCAACGTCCTGACTTTC
v_call: TRBV20-1
j_call: TRBJ2-6
clone_size: -
d_call: -

cdr3_aa: CASSPVAGTALYEQYF
cdr3_nt: TGTGCCAGCAGCCCTGTGGCCGGGACAGCCCTCTACGAGCAGTACTTC
v_call: TRBV7-2
j_call: TRBJ2-7
clone_size: many
d_call: TRBD1

cdr3_aa: CAISESTSEQFF
cdr3_nt: TGTGCCATCAGTGAGTCTACTAGCGAGCAGTTCTTC
v_call: TRBV10-3
j_call: TRBJ2-1
clone_size: few
d_call: -

cdr3_aa: CVSMRETQYF
cdr3_nt: TGTGTCAGCATGAGAGAGACCCAGTACTTC
v_call: TRBV6-1
j_call: TRBJ2-5
clone_size: -
d_call: -

cdr3_aa: CSARDWGLAGETQYF
cdr3_nt: TGCAGTGCTAGAGATTGGGGACTAGCGGGAGAGACCCAGTACTTC
v_call: TRBV20-1
j_call: TRBJ2-5
clone_size: few
d_call: TRBD2

cdr3_aa: CASSLETGPFSGANVLTF
cdr3_nt: TGTGCCAGCAGCTTAGAAACGGGCCCGTTCTCTGGGGCCAACGTCCTGACTTTC
v_call: TRBV7-9
j_call: TRBJ2-6
clone_size: -
d_call: -

cdr3_aa: CASSYSSRDYGYTF
cdr3_nt: TGTGCCAGCAGTTACTCGTCCAGGGACTATGGCTACACCTTC
v_call: TRBV6-6
j_call: TRBJ1-2
clone_size: few
d_call: -

cdr3_aa: CASSQEVLAGTDEQYF
cdr3_nt: TGCGCCAGCAGCCAAGAGGTATTGGCAGGTACGGACGAGCAGTACTTC
v_call: TRBV4-1
j_call: TRBJ2-7
clone_size: -
d_call: -

cdr3_aa: CATSDFYSSYNEQFF
cdr3_nt: TGTGCCACCAGTGATTTTTACAGCTCCTACAATGAGCAGTTCTTC
v_call: TRBV24-1
j_call: TRBJ2-1
clone_size: -
d_call: -

cdr3_aa: CSAFTGTSGRAGNEQFF
cdr3_nt: TGCAGTGCTTTCACCGGGACTAGCGGGAGGGCCGGGAATGAGCAGTTCTTC
v_call: TRBV20-1
j_call: TRBJ2-1
clone_size: -
d_call: TRBD2

cdr3_aa: CSVVGDSELYEQYF
cdr3_nt: TGCAGCGTTGTGGGGGACAGCGAACTCTACGAGCAGTACTTC
v_call: TRBV29-1
j_call: TRBJ2-7
clone_size: -
d_call: TRBD1

cdr3_aa: CASSLLGDPVSGYTF
cdr3_nt: TGTGCCAGCAGCTTGTTAGGGGATCCAGTCTCTGGCTACACCTTC
v_call: TRBV5-6
j_call: TRBJ1-2
clone_size: -
d_call: -

cdr3_aa: CASRDRVTRRDGYTF
cdr3_nt: TGTGCCAGCAGGGACAGGGTTACCCGCAGGGATGGCTACACCTTC
v_call: TRBV12-3/TRBV12-4
j_call: TRBJ1-2
clone_size: -
d_call: TRBD1

cdr3_aa: CASSLKGRLAAQETQYF
cdr3_nt: TGTGCCAGCAGTTTAAAGGGAAGGCTAGCGGCGCAAGAGACCCAGTACTTC
v_call: TRBV12-3/TRBV12-4
j_call: TRBJ2-5
clone_size: few
d_call: TRBD2

cdr3_aa: CSVEFIDQPGELFF
cdr3_nt: TGCAGCGTTGAATTTATTGACCAACCCGGGGAGCTGTTTTTT
v_call: TRBV29-1
j_call: TRBJ2-2
clone_size: -
d_call: -

cdr3_aa: CASSEYVGEQFF
cdr3_nt: TGTGCCAGCAGTGAATACGTCGGGGAGCAGTTCTTC
v_call: TRBV25-1
j_call: TRBJ2-1
clone_size: -
d_call: -

cdr3_aa: CASSSLTQEAFF
cdr3_nt: TGTGCCAGCAGCTCCCTGACACAAGAAGCTTTCTTT
v_call: TRBV7-3
j_call: TRBJ1-1
clone_size: -
d_call: -

cdr3_aa: CASSWDRRSEEKLFF
cdr3_nt: TGTGCCAGCAGTTGGGACAGGAGGTCTGAAGAAAAACTGTTTTTT
v_call: TRBV28
j_call: TRBJ1-4
clone_size: many
d_call: TRBD1